This TCR beta chain is drawn from a study of T-cell memory formation after mild COVID-19. Study-level results: Mainly in CM and EM were contracting CD4+ clones; CD8+ were in EMRA.

Germline CDR1 SGHTA, CDR2 FQGTGA. The length of the CDR3 is 13 residues. The V end lost 3 bases, the J end lost 9 bases, and 9 bases lay between the germline ends. This clonotype was counted only a few times. What it binds is unknown. MiXCR, run by TCRdb on the 5' RACE reads, gives a single entry per CDR3 protein. The top ten clones hold around 20% of a sample with around 310,000 distinct CDR3 sequences, 20% to 25% of them seen once. The gene calls are TRBV7-3 and TRBJ1-6, with no clear D. This sequence was found in a man between 18 and 35 years old who had mild COVID-19 (a few samples of this study predate the infection). Cell type and time point are not known. The sequenced material came from PBMCs or a T cell subset sorted from them (not recorded which). The CDR3 region is CASSFTAGSPLHF. The CDR3 DNA reads as TGTGCCAGCAGCTTTACCGCCGGTTCACCCCTCCACTTT.